The source of this T cell receptor (beta chain) is a study of blood T cell repertoires in COVID-19. Sequencing used immunoSEQ multiplex PCR; TCRdb keeps in-frame clones, though not all of them. The sample lists 310,000 or so clones, 85% to 90% seen once, with less than 2% in the top ten. The TCR was taken from a woman aged 18-29 years with acute COVID-19. The specimen sequenced was PBMCs or T cells enriched from blood (not recorded which).

CDR3 amino acids: CASSYDRGRPAFF. The CDR3 DNA reads TGTGCCAGCAGTTACGACAGGGGGCGCCCAGCTTTCTTT. This sequence joins TRBV6-5 and TRBJ1-1; 10 positions agree with TRBD1. The trim removed 2 bases at V and 10 bases at J, leaving 4 bases unmatched. The CDR3 runs 13 residues. CDR1 MNHEY and CDR2 SVGAGI come from the germline V gene.